The clone carrying this T cell receptor (beta chain) appeared once. The antigen is undetermined. Using genomic DNA as the template, TCR beta VDJ and CDR3 profiling was carried out. TCRdb recomputed calls from the reads with MiXCR, one row per CDR3 protein. The sample lists around 250,000 distinct CDR3 sequences; approximately 56% were seen once. This specimen comes from a study of CD8+CD57+ T cells in acquired aplastic anemia. About the research overall: CD4+ and CD8+ cells, once sorted, gave DNA averaging around 3.4 ug. Study-wide results and limits: The study found no significant CD8+ Simpson's diversity difference between patients and controls. There were about 27 CD8+ CDR3 sequences that occurred in both patients and controls.

This CDR3 is built from 15 residues. V gave up 5 bases and J gave up 2 bases; unmatched junction bases: 5. Germline lookup yields CDR1 SNHLY and CDR2 FYNNEI. The sequencing input was sorted CD4+, CD8+, or CD8+CD57+ T cells (not recorded which) from PBMCs. The receptor was derived from a human donor with severe aplastic anemia or a healthy control (not recorded which). The chain links TRBV2 to TRBJ2-5; 10 nucleotides match TRBD1. The CDR3 DNA reads TGTGCCAGCAGTCGGGACAGGGGACTTCAAGAGACCCAGTACTTC. It yields the protein CASSRDRGLQETQYF.